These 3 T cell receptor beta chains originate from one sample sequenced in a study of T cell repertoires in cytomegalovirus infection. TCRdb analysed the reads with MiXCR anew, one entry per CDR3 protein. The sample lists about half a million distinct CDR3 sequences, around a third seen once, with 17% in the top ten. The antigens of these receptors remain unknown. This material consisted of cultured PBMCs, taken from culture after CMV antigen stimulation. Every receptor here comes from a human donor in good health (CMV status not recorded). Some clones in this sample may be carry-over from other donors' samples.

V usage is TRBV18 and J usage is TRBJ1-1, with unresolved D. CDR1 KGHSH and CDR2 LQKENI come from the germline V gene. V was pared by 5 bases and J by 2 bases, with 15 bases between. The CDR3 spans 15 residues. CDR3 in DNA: TGTGCCAGCTCATCACTCGGGATGTTAAACACTGAAGCTTTCTTT. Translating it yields CASSSLGMLNTEAFF.

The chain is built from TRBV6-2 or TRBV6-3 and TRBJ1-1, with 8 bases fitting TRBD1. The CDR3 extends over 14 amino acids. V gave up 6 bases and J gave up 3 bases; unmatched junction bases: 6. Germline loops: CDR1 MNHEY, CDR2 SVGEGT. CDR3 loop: CASRGDRLDTEAFF. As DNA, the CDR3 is TGTGCCAGCAGGGGGGACAGGTTGGACACTGAAGCTTTCTTT.

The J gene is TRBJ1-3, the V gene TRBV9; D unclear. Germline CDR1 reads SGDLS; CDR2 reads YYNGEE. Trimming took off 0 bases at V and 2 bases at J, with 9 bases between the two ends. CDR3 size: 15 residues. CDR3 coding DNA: TGTGCCAGCAGCGTAGGAGACGTTACTGGAAACACCATATATTTT. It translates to CASSVGDVTGNTIYF.